One and the same sample provided the 4 T cell receptor beta chains below, sequenced in a study of T cells and Merkel cell carcinoma outcomes. Only in-frame clones appear in the TCRdb table, and some are missing; sequencing was by immunoSEQ multiplex PCR. The sample holds about 6,400 clones, over 60% seen once. The specimen was tumor tissue from Merkel cell carcinoma. The receptors were gathered from a human donor with Merkel cell carcinoma. Some clones in this sample may be carry-over from other donors' samples.

This chain links TRBV15 with TRBJ1-2; D unclear. The germline V gene encodes CDR1 LNHNV and CDR2 YYDKDF (reference sequence). CDR3 length equals 13 residues. V lost 0 bases, J lost 5 bases, and 7 bases lay in between. The CDR3, as DNA: TGTGCCACCAGCAGAGATGGGAAATATGGCTACACCTTC. Amino acids: CATSRDGKYGYTF.

The chain couples TRBV19 to TRBJ1-3; weak D call: TRBD1 (6 bases). Germline values: CDR1 LNHDA, CDR2 SQIVND (reference sequence). Deletions cut 6 bases from V and 1 base from J, with 7 bases between. The CDR3 spans 13 residues. CDR3 coding DNA: TGTGCCAGTAGGACAGGTTCTGGAAACACCATATATTTT. Its protein product is CASRTGSGNTIYF.

This clone has only a few counts. The chain recombines TRBV7-2 with TRBJ2-3, with a tentative D call TRBD1 (5 bases). CDR3 size: 14 residues. Per germline, CDR1 SGHTA and CDR2 FQGNSA. The germline V and J ends were trimmed by 1 base and 4 bases, with 9 bases remaining between them. CDR3 sequence: CASSLEGRADTQYF. The CDR3 bases are TGTGCCAGCAGCTTAGAGGGCAGGGCAGATACGCAGTATTTT.

The CDR3 region has the DNA TGTGCCACCAGTCCCCGCCGAGGCTCCTACAATGAGCAGTTCTTC. Its translation is CATSPRRGSYNEQFF. The chain joins TRBV15 to TRBJ2-1; no definite D call. CDR1 is LNHNV, CDR2 YYDKDF, per germline (reference sequence). Trimming removed 6 bases at V and 0 bases at J, with 12 bases between. This CDR3 spans 15 amino acids.